The 18 T cell receptor beta chains reported below all come from one sample, sequenced in a study of T cell responses to AZD1222 COVID-19 vaccine. Sequencing used immunoSEQ multiplex PCR; TCRdb keeps in-frame clones, though not all of them. The sample yields 90,000 to 120,000 clones, 90% to 95% seen once. The specimen was peripheral blood, collected 28 days after the second AZD1222 dose. The receptors were sampled from an adult who received the AZD1222 COVID-19 vaccine.

V and J are TRBV3-1 (or the pseudogene TRBV3-2) and TRBJ2-1; the match to TRBD2 covers 16 bases. The CDR3 loop spans 18 amino acids. Germline V gene lookup returns CDR1 LGHDT and CDR2 YNNKEL (reference sequence). Unmatched junction bases numbered 11, after V lost 4 bases and J lost 8 bases. The CDR3 coding sequence is TGTGCCAGCAGCCGCAAGGGACTAGCGGGAGGGCCCGGAGATGAGCAGTTCTTC. Translating gives CASSRKGLAGGPGDEQFF.

V usage is TRBV28 and J usage is TRBJ2-2; 11 nucleotides line up with TRBD1. V lost 8 bases to trimming and J lost 7 bases; unmatched junction nucleotides: 6. The CDR3 length is 14 residues. Per the germline V gene, CDR1 is MDHEN and CDR2 is SYDVKM. The CDR3 region has the DNA TGTGCCAGCGTTGGACAGGGGGCGATCGGGGAGCTGTTTTTT. It encodes CASVGQGAIGELFF.

V usage is TRBV7-9 and J usage is TRBJ2-7, with TRBD2 matching over 11 bases. V trimming: 6 bases; J trimming: 6 bases; junction bases outside the gene matches: 7. The germline V gene has CDR1 SEHNR and CDR2 FQNEAQ (reference sequence). The CDR3 extends over 14 amino acids. CDR3 region: CASRPGLAAFEQYF. CDR3 coding DNA: TGTGCCAGCAGGCCGGGACTAGCGGCGTTCGAGCAGTACTTC.

This sequence joins TRBV3-1 (or the pseudogene TRBV3-2) and TRBJ2-3; tentative D call: TRBD2 (6 bases). Deletions cut 1 base from V and 6 bases from J, with 17 bases between. This CDR3 region has 16 residues. Per germline, CDR1 LGHDT and CDR2 YNNKEL (reference sequence). The CDR3 DNA sequence: TGTGCCAGCAGCCAAGGAGGCGGGACCTTCAGGGATACGCAGTATTTT. Translating gives CASSQGGGTFRDTQYF.

This rearrangement joins TRBV2 to TRBJ1-2; 8 positions match TRBD1. This CDR3 has 14 amino acids. V shed 7 bases, J shed 2 bases, and the junction held 6 bases outside the gene matches. The germline gives CDR1 SNHLY, CDR2 FYNNEI. CDR3 in DNA: TGTGCCAGCAACGGACAGGGAGGAAACTATGGCTACACCTTC. Protein sequence: CASNGQGGNYGYTF. Full variable domain (rest looked up from reference TRBV2 and TRBJ1-2): EPEVTQTPSHQVTQMGQEVILRCVPISNHLYFYWYRQILGQKVEFLVSFYNNEISEKSEIFDDQFSVERPDGSNFTLKIRSTKLEDSAMYFCASNGQGGNYGYTFGSGTRLTVV.

The chain links TRBV28 to TRBJ1-2; tentative D call: TRBD1 (6 bases). CDR1 and CDR2 (germline): MDHEN, SYDVKM. V was cut by 3 bases and J by 1 base, with 9 bases left in between. The CDR3 sequence is 14 residues long. CDR3 DNA sequence: TGTGCCAGCAGTTTCAGGGGCGGTAACTATGGCTACACCTTC. Translation: CASSFRGGNYGYTF.

The chain employs TRBV30 and TRBJ1-4; unclear D gene. This CDR3 has 14 amino acids. Germline V gene lookup returns CDR1 GTSNPN and CDR2 SVGIG (reference sequence). Trimming left V 1 base short and J 4 bases short, with 10 bases between. Written as DNA, the CDR3 is TGTGCCTGGAGTGGAGGGTCTGGTAATGAAAAACTGTTTTTT. Its translation: CAWSGGSGNEKLFF.

The chain combines TRBV5-5 with TRBJ1-2, with D uncertain. This CDR3 is built from 9 residues. Trimming shortened V by 7 bases and J by 8 bases, and 6 bases separated the two germline ends. Germline assignment: CDR1 SGHKS and CDR2 YYEKEE (reference sequence). CDR3: CASGKGYTF. CDR3 DNA: TGTGCCAGCGGGAAAGGCTACACCTTC.

J is TRBJ1-5 and V is TRBV2; D is uncertain. Germline V gives CDR1 SNHLY, CDR2 FYNNEI. The CDR3 is 13 amino acids. Trimming shortened V by 6 bases and J by 3 bases, and 9 bases separated the two germline ends. The CDR3 spells CASRYTDNQPQHF. DNA for the CDR3: TGTGCCAGCAGATACACTGACAATCAGCCCCAGCATTTT.

The CDR3 reads CAWSFDRVEAFF. CDR3 sequence (DNA): TGTGCCTGGAGTTTTGACAGGGTTGAAGCTTTCTTT. The chain carries TRBV30 and TRBJ1-1, with 7 nucleotides matching TRBD1. This CDR3 comprises 12 residues. Per germline, CDR1 GTSNPN and CDR2 SVGIG (reference sequence). After removal of 2 bases from V and 7 bases from J, the junction contained 4 bases not matched to a gene.

CDR3 DNA: TGTGCCAGCAGCCTAACCACAGGGGCGGCGGGGGAAAAACTGTTTTTT. Translated: CASSLTTGAAGEKLFF. The chain recombines TRBV11-2 with TRBJ1-4; 7 positions agree with TRBD1. There are 16 residues in the CDR3. V was clipped by 5 bases and J by 8 bases; unmatched bases: 14. CDR1 and CDR2 (germline): SGHAT, FQNNGV.

This chain uses TRBV30 with TRBJ2-1; D remains ambiguous. From germline, CDR1 is GTSNPN and CDR2 SVGIG (reference sequence). The CDR3 is made up of 12 amino acids. With 2 bases removed from V and 5 bases from J, the gap between germline ends came to 7 bases. CDR3 DNA sequence: TGTGCCTGGAGTCCCCCAAACAATGAGCAGTTCTTC. It yields the protein CAWSPPNNEQFF.

The chain employs TRBV3-1 (or the pseudogene TRBV3-2) and TRBJ1-2; TRBD1 matches 7 bases. With 2 bases clipped from V and 0 bases from J, the junction kept 9 bases outside the gene matches. CDR1 and CDR2 from the germline V gene are LGHDT and YNNKEL (reference sequence). The CDR3 is 17 residues long. Here the CDR3 DNA reads TGTGCCAGCAGCCAAAGAGTACAGGGGCCTACTAACTATGGCTACACCTTC. Encoded protein: CASSQRVQGPTNYGYTF.

This chain joins TRBV28 and TRBJ1-2, with D uncertain. Germline V gives CDR1 MDHEN, CDR2 SYDVKM. The CDR3 loop spans 14 amino acids. Trimming took off 5 bases at V and 0 bases at J, with 10 bases between the two ends. The CDR3 region is CASSPPAANYGYTF. CDR3 DNA: TGTGCCAGCAGTCCGCCGGCGGCTAACTATGGCTACACCTTC.

This clone appeared a few times. This chain links TRBV27 with TRBJ2-1; TRBD2 matches 9 bases. The CDR3 runs to 15 residues. V trimming: 3 bases; J trimming: 3 bases; junction bases outside the gene matches: 3. The germline V gene has CDR1 MNHEY and CDR2 SMNVEV (reference sequence). The CDR3 bases are TGTGCCAGCAGTTTCCCAGCGGGAGGCTACAATGAGCAGTTCTTC. As protein: CASSFPAGGYNEQFF.

The chain has TRBV6-4 and TRBJ2-3, with D hard to call. Deletions cut 4 bases from V and 4 bases from J, with 9 bases between. Germline V gene lookup returns CDR1 MRHNA and CDR2 SNTAGT. The CDR3 sequence is 13 residues long. The CDR3 DNA reads TGTGCCAGCAGTGGAGACGACTCAGATACGCAGTATTTT. Amino acids: CASSGDDSDTQYF.

The chain couples TRBV4-2 to TRBJ2-7; D possibly matches TRBD1 or TRBD2 (5 bases each). This CDR3 region has 15 residues. The V and J ends lost 5 bases and 2 bases respectively, with 16 bases between them. CDR1 and CDR2 (germline): LGHNA, YNFKEQ. The CDR3 bases are TGTGCCAGCAGCGGCACCGGGACGGTTACCTACGAGCAGTACTTC. Its protein is CASSGTGTVTYEQYF.

The J gene is TRBJ1-6, the V gene TRBV7-9; D is perhaps TRBD1 (6 bases). CDR1 is SEHNR and CDR2 is FQNEAQ in the germline V gene (reference sequence). The CDR3 covers 15 residues. V lost 1 base to trimming and J lost 9 bases, with 13 bases between them. The DNA of the CDR3 is TGTGCCAGCAGCTTAGTTTTGGGGGCAGTTTCACCCCTCCACTTT. It is translated as CASSLVLGAVSPLHF.